The 19 T cell receptor beta chains listed next were all sequenced from one sample in a study of T cell responses to AZD1222 COVID-19 vaccine. Produced via immunoSEQ multiplex PCR; TCRdb's table is partial and in-frame only. The table includes about 140,000 clones, just under 95% detected once. Sequenced material: peripheral blood, taken after recovery from COVID-19. These TCRs come from an adult who had recovered from COVID-19.

This clone was counted a single time. CDR3 DNA: TGTGCCAGCAGTGTCGGTTGGGTTGAAGCTTTCTTT. Translated: CASSVGWVEAFF. The genes are TRBV6-2 or TRBV6-3 and TRBJ1-1; D not resolved. The CDR3 consists of 12 residues. Trimming removed 5 bases at V and 7 bases at J, with 11 bases between. Germline loops: CDR1 MNHEY, CDR2 SVGEGT.

The rearrangement links TRBV7-8 to TRBJ2-2, with D perhaps matching TRBD1 (6 bases). V was trimmed by 4 bases and J by 1 base, leaving 19 bases between them. Per germline, CDR1 SGHVS and CDR2 FQNEAQ. This CDR3 has 18 residues. The CDR3 bases are TGTGCCAGCAGCTCTCGCGAAGGGGGAGCCCTGAACACCGGGGAGCTGTTTTTT. It encodes CASSSREGGALNTGELFF. The full variable domain, completed using reference TRBV7-8 and TRBJ2-2, is GAGVSQSPRYKVAKRGQDVALRCDPISGHVSLFWYQQALGQGPEFLTYFQNEAQLDKSGLPSDRFFAERPEGSVSTLKIQRTQQEDSAVYLCASSSREGGALNTGELFFGEGSRLTVL.

For this clone: The sample has other DNA sequences that encode this CDR3 too. The chain is built from TRBV19 and TRBJ1-2, with TRBD1 matching 7 bases. Trimming took 3 bases from V and 8 from J; bases not matched to a gene: 6. CDR3 length: 13 residues. Per germline, CDR1 LNHDA and CDR2 SQIVND (reference sequence). CDR3 nucleotides: TGTGCCAGTAGTATCGACAGGGATGGAGGCTACACCTTC. Protein product: CASSIDRDGGYTF.

In this sample, this clone turned up once. The V and J genes are TRBV5-8 and TRBJ1-5, with D maybe TRBD1 (6 bases). V was shortened by 4 bases and J by 3 bases, with 11 bases between the two germline ends. Germline CDR1 SGHTS, CDR2 YDEGEE. The CDR3 contains 14 residues. DNA of the CDR3: TGTGCCAGCAGCCCAGGGGACACCAATCAGCCCCAGCATTTT. Protein: CASSPGDTNQPQHF. Full variable domain (missing parts from reference TRBV5-8 and TRBJ1-5): EAGVTQSPTHLIKTRGQQATLRCSPISGHTSVYWYQQALGLGLQFLLWYDEGEERNRGNFPPRFSGRQFPNYSSELNVNALELEDSALYLCASSPGDTNQPQHFGDGTRLSIL.

The gene calls are TRBV19 and TRBJ2-5; TRBD1 matches at 7 bases. Trimming cost V 5 bases and J 4 bases; bases outside gene matches: 10. In germline, CDR1 is LNHDA, CDR2 SQIVND (reference sequence). This CDR3 has 15 amino acids. CDR3 DNA sequence: TGTGCCAGTAGTCCTAGACAGGGTTTGATAGAGACCCAGTACTTC. This sequence encodes CASSPRQGLIETQYF.

This chain connects TRBV6-4 to TRBJ2-3; no clear D. This CDR3 is built from 14 residues. Trimming stripped 2 bases from V and 2 bases from J, with 8 bases between. Germline CDR1 is MRHNA and CDR2 is SNTAGT. CDR3 DNA sequence: TGTGCCAGCAGTGACGGCGGCCCCACAGATACGCAGTATTTT. This gives the protein CASSDGGPTDTQYF.

This clone was seen once. The rearrangement uses TRBV5-4 and TRBJ2-1; 10 nucleotides line up with TRBD2. Germline CDR1 SGHNT, CDR2 YYREEE (reference sequence). V trimming: 2 bases; J trimming: 10 bases; junction bases outside the gene matches: 12. This CDR3 contains 16 residues. The CDR3 sequence is CASSFHAGTSDLEQFF. In DNA, the CDR3 is TGTGCCAGCAGCTTTCACGCTGGGACTAGCGACTTGGAGCAGTTCTTC.

The chain recombines TRBV4-2 with TRBJ2-7, with D possibly being TRBD2 (6 bases). The CDR3 is 16 residues long. Trimming took off 0 bases at V and 2 bases at J, with 14 bases between the two ends. Germline V gene lookup returns CDR1 LGHNA and CDR2 YNFKEQ. The CDR3 region is CASSQEDAGRPYEQYF. The CDR3 bases are TGTGCCAGCAGCCAAGAGGATGCCGGGAGACCCTACGAGCAGTACTTC.

This clone was detected a few times. The CDR3 DNA is TGTGCCAGCAGCTTGGGAGGATACGAGCAGTACTTC. Its protein is CASSLGGYEQYF. The chain recombines TRBV5-4 with TRBJ2-7; D remains ambiguous. Per the germline V gene, CDR1 is SGHNT and CDR2 is YYREEE (reference sequence). The germline V and J ends were trimmed by 0 bases and 4 bases, with 5 bases remaining between them. The CDR3 is 12 residues long.

This clone was counted a single time. The sample carries other DNA sequences with the same CDR3. The chain recombines TRBV18 with TRBJ1-2, with 9 positions matching TRBD1. V lost 3 bases to trimming and J lost 2 bases; unmatched junction nucleotides: 1. This CDR3 is built from 14 residues. Per the germline V gene, CDR1 is KGHSH and CDR2 is LQKENI. The CDR3 DNA is TGTGCCAGCTCACCTGGACAGGGGAACTATGGCTACACCTTC. It specifies CASSPGQGNYGYTF. Looking up the rest from reference TRBV18 and TRBJ1-2 gives the full variable domain: NAGVMQNPRHLVRRRGQEARLRCSPMKGHSHVYWYRQLPEEGLKFMVYLQKENIIDESGMPKERFSAEFPKEGPSILRIQQVVRGDSAAYFCASSPGQGNYGYTFGSGTRLTVV.

The CDR3 protein is CASSQEIAGSTGELFF. CDR3 nucleotides: TGTGCCAGTAGCCAGGAGATAGCGGGTTCCACCGGGGAGCTGTTTTTT. The chain joins TRBV19 to TRBJ2-2; 7 bases are a match to TRBD2. Trimming cost V 6 bases and J 4 bases; bases outside gene matches: 11. The CDR3 length is 16 residues. CDR1 is LNHDA, CDR2 SQIVND, per germline (reference sequence).

This clone was found a few times. The gene calls are TRBV6-5 and TRBJ2-7; D might be TRBD1 (5 bases). Germline CDR1 MNHEY, CDR2 SVGAGI. Trimming pared 6 bases from V and 6 bases from J, leaving 21 bases between. The CDR3 runs 15 residues. The CDR3 sequence: CASRETAPPGSEQYF. CDR3 DNA sequence: TGTGCCAGCAGGGAGACAGCTCCCCCTGGAAGCGAGCAGTACTTC.

This chain links TRBV2 with TRBJ2-7; tentatively, D is TRBD2 (6 bases). The V end lost 3 bases, the J end lost 4 bases, and 13 bases lay between the germline ends. The V gene's germline CDR1 is SNHLY and CDR2 FYNNEI. The length of the CDR3 is 14 residues. CDR3 residues: CASSDGGLAYEQYF. The CDR3 DNA reads as TGTGCCAGCAGTGACGGAGGGCTCGCTTACGAGCAGTACTTC.

This rearrangement joins TRBV5-1 to TRBJ1-3; possible D gene TRBD1, 6 bases. The germline V and J ends were trimmed by 4 bases and 2 bases, with 13 bases remaining between them. Germline V CDR1 and CDR2: SGHRS, YFSETQ. The length of the CDR3 is 15 residues. This chain's CDR3 is CASSPGTWAGNTIYF. CDR3 nucleotides: TGCGCCAGCAGCCCGGGGACATGGGCTGGAAACACCATATATTTT.

Here the CDR3 reads CASSLRSGGSVADTQYF. CDR3 coding DNA: TGCGCCAGCAGCTTGCGGTCCGGCGGGAGTGTCGCAGATACGCAGTATTTT. This chain uses TRBV5-1 with TRBJ2-3; 7 nucleotides align to TRBD2. This CDR3 contains 17 residues. Germline V lookup: CDR1 SGHRS, CDR2 YFSETQ. The V gene end was trimmed by 1 base and the J gene end by 4 bases; junction bases not matched to a gene: 12.

V usage is TRBV11-3 and J usage is TRBJ2-2, with 10 bases aligning to TRBD1. Germline V gene sequence: CDR1 SGHNT, CDR2 YENEEA. The CDR3 covers 15 residues. V gave up 8 bases and J gave up 5 bases; unmatched junction bases: 8. Here the CDR3 DNA reads TGTGCCAGCCGAGGAGGACAGGGGGGAACCGGGGAGCTGTTTTTT. It yields the protein CASRGGQGGTGELFF. The whole variable domain, remainder taken from reference TRBV11-3 and TRBJ2-2, is EAGVVQSPRYKIIEKKQPVAFWCNPISGHNTLYWYLQNLGQGPELLIRYENEEAVDDSQLPKDRFSAERLKGVDSTLKIQPAELGDSAVYLCASRGGQGGTGELFFGEGSRLTVL.

This clone was found a few times. The chain is built from TRBV30 and TRBJ1-6, with a tentative D call TRBD1 (6 bases). Germline lookup yields CDR1 GTSNPN and CDR2 SVGIG (reference sequence). The CDR3 is made up of 14 amino acids. Trimming removed 4 bases at V and 4 bases at J, with 11 bases between. The chain's CDR3 is CAWTYGQYNSPLHF. In nucleotides, the CDR3 is TGTGCCTGGACCTACGGACAGTATAATTCACCCCTCCACTTT.

The chain carries TRBV10-3 and TRBJ1-1, with 7 bases lining up with TRBD1. J lost 2 bases, V lost 10 bases, and 7 bases had no gene match. Germline lookup yields CDR1 ENHRY and CDR2 SYGVKD. This CDR3 comprises 13 residues. CDR3 bases: TGTGCCACTCGACAGGGTGTAAACACTGAAGCTTTCTTT. This codes for CATRQGVNTEAFF.

This clone appeared a single time. The chain joins TRBV18 to TRBJ1-1; the D is unclear. CDR3 size: 13 residues. CDR1 is KGHSH and CDR2 is LQKENI in the germline V gene. Trimming took off 6 bases at V and 1 base at J, with 9 bases between the two ends. CDR3 sequence (DNA): TGTGCCAGCTCGCTGGACGGGAACACTGAAGCTTTCTTT. Translated, it gives CASSLDGNTEAFF.